This T cell receptor beta chain derives from a study of blood T cell repertoires in COVID-19. Study summary: The cDNA or gDNA used as material had been derived from T cells, B-cell-depleted T cells, or PBMCs.

Seattle patients were enrolled during active infection and followed longitudinally. The method was immunoSEQ multiplex PCR; TCRdb's version includes in-frame clones alone and lacks a portion of them. The sample records 220,000 or so clones, around 86% being singletons. This clone was observed a single time. The CDR3 has 16 amino acids. V was pared by 1 base and J by 0 bases, with 11 bases between. The germline V gene encodes CDR1 SGHDT and CDR2 YYEEEE. The gene calls are TRBV5-6 and TRBJ2-1; possible D gene TRBD2, 6 bases. Material: peripheral blood. This receptor was taken from a woman in her fifties or sixties with COVID-19, enrolled during active disease. The CDR3: CASSLMAGNSYNEQFF. CDR3 coding DNA: TGTGCCAGCAGCTTGATGGCGGGGAACTCCTACAATGAGCAGTTCTTC.